The 5 T cell receptor beta chains below all came from one sample that was sequenced in a study of blood T cells in healthy people across ages. Then a second PCR, running roughly 7 to 11 cycles, was carried out with a sample-barcoded 5' primer and a J-beta primer mix. TCRdb redid the calling of the 5' RACE reads with MiXCR, one entry per CDR3 protein. Of roughly 640,000 distinct CDR3 sequences listed, roughly 30% are singletons. Material for sequencing was blood. The receptor source for this set is a woman at least 80 years old in good health.

The chain recombines TRBV28 with TRBJ1-6; D is ambiguous. The CDR3 contains 12 residues. The germline gives CDR1 MDHEN, CDR2 SYDVKM. The ends were cut back, 8 bases at V and 12 bases at J, with 14 bases in the middle. The CDR3, as DNA: TGTGCCAGCGCCTCGCCCCCCTTACCCCTCCACTTT. Translated: CASASPPLPLHF.

Notes on this clonotype: A read error may explain this, as a much larger clone is one base away. The chain combines TRBV7-2 with TRBJ1-5; no reliable D call. CDR1 and CDR2 from the germline V gene are SGHTA and FQGNSA. The V end was cut by 5 bases, the J end by 9 bases, with 14 bases between. This CDR3 is built from 13 residues. The CDR3 nucleotides are TGTGCCAGCAGCCCCGAGAGGGATCGGCCCCAGCATTTT. Amino acids: CASSPERDRPQHF.

The rearrangement uses TRBV2 and TRBJ2-1, with D maybe TRBD2 (5 bases). Trimming stripped 6 bases from V and 0 bases from J, with 12 bases between. Per the germline V gene, CDR1 is SNHLY and CDR2 is FYNNEI. The CDR3 has 15 residues. The CDR3: CASSRGLSSYNEQFF. For the CDR3, the DNA is TGTGCCAGCAGCCGAGGACTCAGCTCCTACAATGAGCAGTTCTTC.

This clonotype was picked up a small number of times. Given a much more abundant clone one base away, this may be a read error. This chain links TRBV20-1 with TRBJ2-1; D perhaps matches TRBD2 (5 bases). The CDR3 has 11 residues. Germline assignment: CDR1 DFQATT and CDR2 SNEGSKA (reference sequence). In DNA form, the CDR3 reads TGCGGTGCCCGGACTGACAATGAGCAGTTCTTC. The encoded protein is CGARTDNEQFF.

The table lists this clonotype with many counts. The chain has TRBV7-6 and TRBJ2-7; 7 bases are a match to TRBD2. Per germline, CDR1 SGHVS and CDR2 FNYEAQ. With 8 bases clipped from V and 7 bases from J, the junction kept 5 bases outside the gene matches. There are 11 residues in the CDR3. The CDR3 DNA reads TGTGCCAGCGGGAGGGGCACGGAGCAGTACTTC. Its protein is CASGRGTEQYF.